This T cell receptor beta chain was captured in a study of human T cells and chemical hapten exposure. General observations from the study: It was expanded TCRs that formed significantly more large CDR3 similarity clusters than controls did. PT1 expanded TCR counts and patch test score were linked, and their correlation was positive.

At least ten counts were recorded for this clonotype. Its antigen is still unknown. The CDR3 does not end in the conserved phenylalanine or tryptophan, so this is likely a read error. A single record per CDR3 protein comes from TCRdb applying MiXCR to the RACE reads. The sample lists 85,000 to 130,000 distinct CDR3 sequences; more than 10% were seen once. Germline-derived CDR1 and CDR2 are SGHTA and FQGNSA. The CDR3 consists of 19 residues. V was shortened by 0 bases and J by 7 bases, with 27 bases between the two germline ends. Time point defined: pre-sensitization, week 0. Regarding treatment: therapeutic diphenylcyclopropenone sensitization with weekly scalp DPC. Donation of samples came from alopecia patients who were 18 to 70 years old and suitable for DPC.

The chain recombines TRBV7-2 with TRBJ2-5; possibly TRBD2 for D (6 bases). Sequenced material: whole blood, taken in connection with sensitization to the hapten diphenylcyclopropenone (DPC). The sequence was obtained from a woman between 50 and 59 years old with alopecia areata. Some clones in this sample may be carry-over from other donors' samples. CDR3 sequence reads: CASSLASLVWRDPSWTQYS. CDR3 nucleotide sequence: TGTGCCAGCAGCTTAGCGTCTTTGGTTTGGCGGGACCCATCCTGGACCCAGTACTCC.